This T cell receptor (beta chain) was documented in a study of blood T cell repertoires in COVID-19. Study information: Samples taken during acute and convalescent COVID-19 were collected in the United States, Italy and Spain. T cells, B-cell-depleted T cells, or PBMCs provided the cDNA or gDNA that served as material.

Under the authors' procedure: By means of reference gene primer amplification, nucleated cell counts were estimated. Clones were sequenced by immunoSEQ multiplex PCR, and TCRdb holds only the in-frame ones, with some missing. V and J calls and clone size are copied from that table; D and trimming were computed from the DNA. The sample has 57,000 or so clones; more than 60% are singletons. Germline-derived CDR1 and CDR2 are LGHDT and YNNKEL (reference sequence). The V segment lost 4 bases and the J segment 5 bases; nucleotides outside the gene matches: 8. CDR3 size: 15 residues. The sample was peripheral blood. This clonotype was sampled from a woman aged 80 or older with active or convalescent COVID-19. The V and J genes are TRBV3-1 (or the pseudogene TRBV3-2) and TRBJ2-5; 9 positions match TRBD2. Here the CDR3 DNA reads TGTGCCAGCAGCCCGGCCCTAGCGGGGAGGGAGACCCAGTACTTC. Translation: CASSPALAGRETQYF.